The 19 T cell receptor beta chains below were found in one sample sequenced in a study of blood T cell repertoires in COVID-19 (TCRdb year 2020). Library prep was done by the immunoSEQ multiplex PCR assay. TCRdb carries this immuneACCESS record with in-frame sequences only. Its versions omit some clonotypes, under half of them owing to an unresolved V gene in the studies checked, with the rest unexplained. This sample has over 150,000 clones in its table, and about 90% of those were observed once. Roughly 10% of the sample rests with the top ten. Sequencing was performed on PBMCs or T cells enriched from blood (not recorded which). The receptors shown here come from a woman younger than 30 who had recovered from COVID-19.

The V and J genes are TRBV2 and TRBJ2-7; the match to TRBD2 covers 8 bases. The CDR3 sequence is 15 residues long. The V gene's germline CDR1 is SNHLY and CDR2 FYNNEI. Trimming cost V 10 bases and J 1 base; bases outside gene matches: 12. CDR3 sequence (DNA): TGTGCCACCTTGAGACTAGCGACCAATTCCTACGAGCAGTACTTC. This gives the protein CATLRLATNSYEQYF.

This chain joins TRBV2 and TRBJ2-5; no reliable D call. Per the germline V gene, CDR1 is SNHLY and CDR2 is FYNNEI. Trimming cost V 2 bases and J 9 bases, with 13 bases left between them. This CDR3 spans 13 amino acids. The CDR3 here is CASSEFAALAQYF. The CDR3 region has the DNA TGTGCCAGCAGTGAATTCGCGGCTCTGGCCCAGTACTTC.

V gene TRBV29-1 combines with J gene TRBJ1-2; perhaps TRBD1 as D (6 bases). Germline V gene sequence: CDR1 SQVTM, CDR2 ANQGSEA. Between the trimmed V and J ends, which lost 4 bases and 4 bases, there was a span of 13 bases. The CDR3 is made up of 13 amino acids. CDR3 nucleotides: TGCAGCGTTGGGCAGGGGATAAGCTATGGCTACACCTTC. Translation gives CSVGQGISYGYTF.

This clone was seen a single time. The rearrangement uses TRBV19 and TRBJ2-7, with TRBD1 as a possible D gene (6 bases). The CDR3 sequence is 13 residues long. From germline, CDR1 is LNHDA and CDR2 SQIVND (reference sequence). Trimming removed 7 bases at V and 4 bases at J, with 14 bases between. The CDR3 bases are TGTGCCAGTACTCCGACAGGACAATACGAGCAGTACTTC. Amino acids: CASTPTGQYEQYF. Combining the CDR3 with reference TRBV19 and TRBJ2-7 gives the whole variable domain DGGITQSPKYLFRKEGQNVTLSCEQNLNHDAMYWYRQDPGQGLRLIYYSQIVNDFQKGDIAEGYSVSREKKESFPLTVTSAQKNPTAFYLCASTPTGQYEQYFGPGTRLTVT.

The chain is built from TRBV9 and TRBJ2-1; 11 bases match TRBD2. The CDR3 is made up of 15 amino acids. The V gene's germline CDR1 is SGDLS and CDR2 YYNGEE. V lost 1 base, J lost 6 bases, and 3 bases stayed unmatched. The CDR3 protein is CASSVLAGGPNEQFF. The CDR3 DNA sequence: TGTGCCAGCAGCGTACTAGCGGGGGGCCCCAATGAGCAGTTCTTC.

The rearrangement joins TRBV5-4 to TRBJ1-3, with D maybe TRBD1 (6 bases). The CDR3 loop spans 16 amino acids. V was cut by 3 bases and J by 3 bases, with 16 bases left in between. CDR1 and CDR2 from the germline V gene are SGHNT and YYREEE (reference sequence). The CDR3 loop reads CASSYLTRGGGNTIYF. In nucleotides, the CDR3 is TGTGCCAGCAGCTACTTGACCAGAGGGGGTGGAAACACCATATATTTT.

The V and J genes are TRBV11-3 and TRBJ2-1, with 11 nucleotides matching TRBD2. From germline, CDR1 is SGHNT and CDR2 YENEEA. The V and J ends lost 5 bases and 9 bases, in that order; junction bases with no gene match: 9. The CDR3 has 15 residues. CDR3 in DNA: TGTGCCAGCAGCCGGACTAGCGGGCCTTCCGGTGAGCAGTTCTTC. This encodes CASSRTSGPSGEQFF.

The chain carries TRBV30 and TRBJ1-1; D remains unclear. V gave up 4 bases and J gave up 2 bases, with 14 bases separating them. CDR1 is GTSNPN and CDR2 is SVGIG in the germline V gene (reference sequence). The CDR3 has 14 amino acids. The CDR3 DNA follows: TGTGCCTGGAACAAGGGCTCGGGAAACACTGAAGCTTTCTTT. It encodes CAWNKGSGNTEAFF. Based on the CDR3 plus reference TRBV30 and TRBJ1-1, the full variable domain is SQTIHQWPATLVQPVGSPLSLECTVEGTSNPNLYWYRQAAGRGLQLLFYSVGIGQISSEVPQNLSASRPQDRQFILSSKKLLLSDSGFYLCAWNKGSGNTEAFFGQGTRLTVV.

The chain employs TRBV11-2 and TRBJ1-1; TRBD1 is a possible D gene (6 bases). The CDR3 covers 14 residues. The V end lost 8 bases, the J end lost 3 bases, and 16 bases lay between the germline ends. Germline V gives CDR1 SGHAT, CDR2 FQNNGV. The CDR3: CASPSPGVDTEAFF. CDR3 nucleotides: TGTGCCAGCCCATCCCCAGGGGTGGACACTGAAGCTTTCTTT.

The chain carries TRBV10-3 and TRBJ2-3; TRBD2 aligns across 7 bases. CDR1 is ENHRY, CDR2 SYGVKD, per germline. CDR3 length: 15 amino acids. J was trimmed by 9 bases and V by 1 base; bases with no gene match: 10. The CDR3 nucleotides read TGTGCCATCAGTGAGTTAAAGCTCGGGGGGTGGACGCAGTATTTT. Translation: CAISELKLGGWTQYF.

This chain connects TRBV30 to TRBJ1-1; 7 bases agree with TRBD1. J gave up 0 bases and V 3 bases, and 7 bases lay outside the gene matches. This CDR3 is 15 amino acids long. Germline CDR1 GTSNPN, CDR2 SVGIG (reference sequence). CDR3 protein: CAWSEPDRLNTEAFF. The CDR3 DNA reads as TGTGCCTGGAGCGAACCGGACAGGTTGAACACTGAAGCTTTCTTT.

This clone was counted once. Different DNA sequences within this sample yield the same CDR3. The chain recombines TRBV27 with TRBJ1-6; D is unclear. This CDR3 has 12 amino acids. V was shortened by 3 bases and J by 7 bases, with 4 bases between the two germline ends. Germline loops: CDR1 MNHEY, CDR2 SMNVEV (reference sequence). The CDR3 DNA follows: TGTGCCAGCAGTTTTCCGAATTCACCCCTCCACTTT. It specifies CASSFPNSPLHF.

The chain has TRBV5-1 and TRBJ2-3; a weak D match, TRBD2 (6 bases). The V end lost 0 bases, the J end lost 5 bases, and 13 bases lay between the germline ends. Looked up from germline, CDR1 is SGHRS and CDR2 is YFSETQ. The CDR3 consists of 15 residues. CDR3 in DNA: TGCGCCAGCAGCTTGGGGCTACTAGCTGGAGATACGCAGTATTTT. Translated, it gives CASSLGLLAGDTQYF.

V and J are TRBV3-1 (or the pseudogene TRBV3-2) and TRBJ2-3; 8 positions match TRBD2. Per germline, CDR1 LGHDT and CDR2 YNNKEL (reference sequence). Unmatched junction bases numbered 2, after V lost 1 base and J lost 2 bases. The CDR3 is 15 amino acids. In nucleotides, the CDR3 is TGTGCCAGCAGCCAAGTAGCGGGATACACAGATACGCAGTATTTT. Residues: CASSQVAGYTDTQYF.

The chain couples TRBV10-3 to TRBJ1-2, with a tentative D call TRBD1 (6 bases). Germline V lookup: CDR1 ENHRY, CDR2 SYGVKD. This CDR3 has 15 amino acids. The V end was cut by 4 bases, the J end by 8 bases, with 20 bases between. DNA of the CDR3: TGTGCCATCAGTGCTTTAACAGGGCCTTACGGCGGCTACACCTTC. Encoded protein: CAISALTGPYGGYTF.

The V gene is TRBV4-1, the J gene TRBJ1-2; D is undetermined. The germline gives CDR1 MGHRA, CDR2 YSYEKL. The CDR3 consists of 16 residues. Trimming cost V 2 bases and J 8 bases, with 21 bases left between them. The CDR3 sequence is CASSQQLLQEALGYTF. CDR3 bases: TGCGCCAGCAGCCAACAACTACTACAAGAGGCCCTCGGCTACACCTTC.

The rearrangement joins TRBV30 to TRBJ2-3, with D unclear. Germline values: CDR1 GTSNPN, CDR2 SVGIG (reference sequence). The CDR3 contains 12 residues. Trimming removed 3 bases at V and 2 bases at J, with 6 bases between. CDR3 loop: CAWSEITDTQYF. CDR3 DNA sequence: TGTGCCTGGAGCGAGATCACAGATACGCAGTATTTT.

This clone has just one count. V and J are TRBV19 and TRBJ1-5; D is perhaps TRBD1 (5 bases). CDR1 and CDR2 from the germline V gene are LNHDA and SQIVND (reference sequence). The CDR3 has 15 amino acids. V lost 9 bases and J lost 3, with 18 bases in between. The DNA of the CDR3 is TGTGCCAGCTCGCCCCCGGGAGGGGTCAATCAGCCCCAGCATTTT. Translating gives CASSPPGGVNQPQHF.

This chain connects TRBV19 to TRBJ1-1; D is perhaps TRBD1 (6 bases). The V end lost 6 bases, the J end lost 4 bases, and 12 bases lay between the germline ends. The CDR3 has 13 residues. The germline V gene has CDR1 LNHDA and CDR2 SQIVND (reference sequence). The CDR3 loop reads CASRLGRGTEAFF. The CDR3 nucleotides are TGTGCCAGTAGGCTGGGCAGGGGCACTGAAGCTTTCTTT.